This is a list of T cell receptor beta chains from one sample in a study of blood T cell repertoires in COVID-19. Libraries were prepared by immunoSEQ multiplex PCR; TCRdb keeps only in-frame clonotypes and omits some of them. The sample carries about 310,000 clones, almost 90% recorded once. What was sequenced was peripheral blood. The receptor source for this set is a woman aged 40 to 50 with COVID-19, enrolled during active disease. Each CDR3 is given with its conserved first and last residue. A D gene is named only where the DNA matches it firmly. Where a row states a size, it is once, few, many or the class of an expanded clone; other rows omit it.

few TRBJ1-2 . TRBV6-2/TRBV6-3 CASSYGQAGGYTF TGTGCCAGCAGTTACGGGCAGGCGGGTGGCTACACCTTC
. TRBJ1-3 . TRBV3-1/TRBV3-2 CASSRARTGTDTIYF TGTGCCAGCAGTCGAGCTAGAACAGGGACCGACACCATATATTTT
. TRBJ2-5 . TRBV11-1 CASSPRSAPRETQYF TGTGCCAGCAGCCCCCGGAGTGCCCCTCGGGAGACCCAGTACTTC
. TRBJ2-1 TRBD2 TRBV27 CASSPNLLAGVYPEQFF TGTGCCAGCAGTCCCAACCTACTAGCGGGAGTTTATCCTGAGCAGTTCTTC
. TRBJ2-1 . TRBV7-3 CASSLAEPYNEQFF TGTGCCAGCAGCTTAGCGGAACCATACAATGAGCAGTTCTTC
once TRBJ1-6 . TRBV10-2 CASSVLWGGPSDSPLHF TGCGCCAGCAGTGTATTATGGGGAGGCCCCTCGGATTCACCCCTCCACTTT
. TRBJ2-7 . TRBV9 CASSVGAGNYEQYF TGTGCCAGCAGCGTAGGAGCAGGGAACTACGAGCAGTACTTC
. TRBJ2-7 TRBD1 TRBV19 CASSFSTGSYEQYF TGTGCCAGTAGTTTCTCGACAGGGTCCTACGAGCAGTACTTC
. TRBJ1-6 . TRBV19 CASSPEVRSSYNSPLHF TGTGCCAGTAGTCCGGAGGTCAGGAGCTCCTATAATTCACCCCTCCACTTT
. TRBJ1-1 . TRBV27 CASSLYIGGRAEAFF TGTGCCAGCAGTTTATATATCGGCGGGAGGGCTGAAGCTTTCTTT
few TRBJ1-1 . TRBV15 CATSSSLNTEAFF TGTGCCACCAGCAGTTCCTTGAACACTGAAGCTTTCTTT
. TRBJ2-1 TRBD2 TRBV28 CASSPGGEAPNEQFF TGTGCCAGCAGCCCCGGGGGGGAGGCCCCCAATGAGCAGTTCTTC
. TRBJ1-5 . TRBV30 CAWSGPGEGHEPQHF TGTGCCTGGAGTGGTCCGGGGGAGGGTCATGAGCCCCAGCATTTT
. TRBJ2-7 . TRBV7-9 CASSLAQYEQYF TGTGCCAGCAGCTTAGCACAGTACGAGCAGTACTTC
. TRBJ2-7 TRBD1 TRBV4-1 CASSLPMGQGSREQYF TGCGCCAGCAGCCTACCTATGGGACAGGGATCTCGCGAGCAGTACTTC
. TRBJ2-5 TRBD2 TRBV6-2/TRBV6-3 CASSYPELAVQETQYF TGTGCCAGCAGTTACCCGGAACTAGCGGTCCAAGAGACCCAGTACTTC
. TRBJ2-3 TRBD2 TRBV7-2 CASSLALVAGMTDTQYF TGTGCCAGCAGCTTAGCGTTGGTAGCGGGAATGACGGATACGCAGTATTTT
once TRBJ1-3 . TRBV2 CASSDRVSGNTIYF TGTGCCAGCAGTGATCGGGTTTCTGGAAACACCATATATTTT
. TRBJ1-2 . TRBV20-1 CSASRSAGIANYGYTF TGCAGTGCTAGTCGGAGCGCAGGGATAGCTAACTATGGCTACACCTTC
. TRBJ1-1 . TRBV7-9 CASSPRGGGNTEAFF TGTGCCAGCAGCCCCCGTGGGGGAGGGAACACTGAAGCTTTCTTT
. TRBJ1-1 TRBD1 TRBV29-1 CSVGGVRGPTEAFF TGCAGCGTTGGAGGGGTCAGGGGGCCCACTGAAGCTTTCTTT
. TRBJ1-4 TRBD1 TRBV24-1 CATSDHGTGREKLFF TGTGCCACCAGTGACCACGGGACAGGCCGAGAAAAACTGTTTTTT
. TRBJ2-6 . TRBV5-1 CASSLGEQRANVLTF TGCGCCAGCAGCCTCGGGGAACAAAGGGCCAACGTCCTGACTTTC
once TRBJ1-6 . TRBV3-1/TRBV3-2 CASSQGLPYNSPLHF TGTGCCAGCAGCCAAGGGCTGCCCTATAATTCACCCCTCCACTTT
. TRBJ1-5 TRBD1 TRBV7-2 CASSPGTGGGEPQHF TGTGCCAGCAGCCCCGGGACAGGGGGTGGGGAGCCCCAGCATTTT
. TRBJ2-2 TRBD1 TRBV6-5 CATAQGANTGELFF TGTGCCACCGCGCAGGGGGCAAACACCGGGGAGCTGTTTTTT
. TRBJ2-6 TRBD2 TRBV9 CASSVGSGGSGANVLTF TGTGCCAGCAGCGTAGGATCGGGGGGATCTGGGGCCAACGTCCTGACTTTC
. TRBJ2-5 TRBD2 TRBV6-1 CASSVRTSGAYQETQYF TGTGCCAGCAGTGTGAGGACTAGCGGGGCATATCAAGAGACCCAGTACTTC
once TRBJ2-5 . TRBV27 CASRDFTKETQYF TGTGCCAGCAGGGATTTCACTAAAGAGACCCAGTACTTC
. TRBJ2-3 . TRBV28 CASSHRTGGGGF TGTGCCAGCAGCCATCGGACAGGCGGAGGGGGTTTT
. TRBJ2-3 TRBD2 TRBV11-2 CASSPTLAGGVDTQYF TGTGCCAGCAGCCCCACCCTAGCGGGAGGGGTAGATACGCAGTATTTT
. TRBJ1-6 . TRBV6-4 CAPPKERLGGNSYNSPLHF TGTGCCCCCCCCAAGGAGAGACTGGGGGGAAACTCCTATAATTCACCCCTCCACTTT
. TRBJ2-7 . TRBV5-6 CASSFQGAHYEQYF TGTGCCAGCAGCTTTCAGGGCGCGCACTACGAGCAGTACTTC
. TRBJ2-5 TRBD2 TRBV7-2 CASSLGGRGDETQYF TGTGCCAGCAGCTTGGGGGGGAGGGGCGATGAGACCCAGTACTTC
once TRBJ2-3 TRBD2 TRBV5-1 CASSLSGTPGDTQYF TGCGCCAGCAGCTTGAGCGGGACTCCAGGAGATACGCAGTATTTT
. TRBJ2-7 TRBD2 TRBV9 CASSVVWTRVLTYEQYF TGTGCCAGCAGCGTAGTGTGGACTAGGGTCTTAACCTACGAGCAGTACTTC
. TRBJ2-5 TRBD2 TRBV9 CASSVDPQGGTQETQYF TGTGCCAGCAGCGTAGACCCCCAGGGAGGGACCCAAGAGACCCAGTACTTC
. TRBJ2-1 . TRBV6-6 CASSPSPYLQFF TGTGCCAGCAGTCCCTCCCCCTATTTGCAGTTCTTC
. TRBJ2-3 TRBD1 TRBV5-8 CASTLPGQVITDTQYF TGTGCCAGCACTTTGCCTGGACAGGTAATCACAGATACGCAGTATTTT
. TRBJ1-2 . TRBV7-2 CASSLYRDYGYTF TGTGCCAGCAGCTTATACAGGGACTATGGCTACACCTTC
. TRBJ1-2 . TRBV28 CAITRATAYGYTF TGTGCCATCACGAGGGCTACAGCATATGGCTACACCTTC